This T cell receptor beta chain was recovered during a study of cytomegalovirus exposure and HLA in healthy donors. The primer mix had 60 Vbeta and 13 Jbeta primers. Sequenced by immunoSEQ multiplex PCR; TCRdb stores in-frame clones only, minus some. Of 150,000 to 200,000 clones in the sample, about 83% are singletons; the top ten hold about 1.8%. CDR3 length: 15 residues. Trimming at V came to 4 bases and at J to 6 bases, leaving 9 bases not matched to a gene. The germline V gene encodes CDR1 MDHEN and CDR2 SYDVKM. The sample taken for sequencing was PBMCs. The receptor was derived from a man aged 40-49 years in good health and CMV-seropositive. The V call is TRBV28, the J call TRBJ1-5; TRBD1 matches 7 bases. In DNA, the CDR3 is TGTGCCAGCAGTTGGATCACAGGGGCGGGTCAGCCCCAGCATTTT. It translates to CASSWITGAGQPQHF.